The clone carrying this T cell receptor beta chain was seen a single time. The sample originates from a study of shared clonotypes between healthy human individuals. Once extracted for a subset, genomic DNA was divided evenly among several immunoSEQ plates. On ten immunoSEQ deep assay plates, unsorted PBMC DNA was sequenced. Using immunoSEQ multiplex PCR, the repertoire was profiled, and TCRdb retains in-frame clones only, with some absent. The sample has about 500,000 clones, roughly three quarters seen once. All the donors were Caucasian adults who lived in Nashville, Tennessee. V trimming: 3 bases; J trimming: 4 bases; junction bases outside the gene matches: 9. In germline, CDR1 is SGHVS, CDR2 FNYEAQ. The CDR3 extends over 16 amino acids.

The sequenced sample was PBMCs. This receptor was obtained from a woman between 40 and 55 years old in good health. Some clones in this sample may be carry-over from other donors' samples. The genes are TRBV7-6 and TRBJ2-3, with 8 bases aligning to TRBD2. The DNA for the CDR3 is TGTGCCAGCAGCTTCGAGGAGCGGGAGCTCCCAGATACGCAGTATTTT. Amino acids: CASSFEERELPDTQYF.